Described below is a single T cell receptor beta chain sequence and its context. The CDR3 is made up of 13 amino acids. V shed 7 bases and J shed 9 bases, with 16 bases lying between them. The V gene's germline CDR1 is MNHEY and CDR2 SMNVEV (reference sequence). This sample stems from a study of cytomegalovirus exposure and HLA in healthy donors. Vbeta (60) and Jbeta (13) primers were used in the PCR. Per the original data handling: Later reanalysis found roughly 80 million unique TCR beta chains, 10 million to 12 million of them shared. The repertoire was sequenced with immunoSEQ multiplex PCR; TCRdb's copy has only in-frame clones and lacks some. For V, J and clone size, that table is used; D and trimming come from the DNA. This sample has 45,000 to 55,000 clones, with over 60% found just once.

This receptor was identified in a man aged 30 to 39 in good health and CMV-seropositive. The sequencing input was PBMCs. V is TRBV27 and J is TRBJ2-1; possibly TRBD1 for D (5 bases). The CDR3 protein is CASKFRGQGEQFF. CDR3 DNA: TGTGCCAGCAAGTTCCGAGGCCAGGGTGAGCAGTTCTTC.